This record concerns one T cell receptor (beta chain) sequence. Sequencing was performed with immunoSEQ multiplex PCR; in TCRdb, only in-frame clones are kept and a portion is missing. Of around 42,000 clones in the sample, about nine tenths were seen once. This sample was taken from a study of blood T cell repertoires in COVID-19. The germline V gene encodes CDR1 GTSNPN and CDR2 SVGIG (reference sequence). This CDR3 has 13 amino acids. V was cut by 2 bases and J by 6 bases, with 12 bases left in between. The sample was peripheral blood. V usage is TRBV30 and J usage is TRBJ2-3; D remains unclear. This TCR came from a human donor in a cohort sampled during active COVID-19. CDR3 protein: CAWSKSFWDTQYF. In nucleotides, the CDR3 is TGTGCCTGGAGTAAGAGTTTCTGGGATACGCAGTATTTT.